The 10 T cell receptor beta chains listed next were all sequenced from one sample in a study of blood T cell repertoires in COVID-19. Clones were read by immunoSEQ multiplex PCR, and TCRdb kept only the in-frame ones, dropping some. Of around 180,000 clones in the sample, approximately 73% were seen once. Sequencing was performed on PBMCs or T cells enriched from blood (not recorded which). The receptors stem from a woman aged 45-60 years with acute COVID-19.

This chain joins TRBV5-1 and TRBJ1-2; D is uncertain. Germline CDR1 and CDR2: SGHRS and YFSETQ. Trimming left V 4 bases short and J 8 bases short, with 12 bases between. CDR3 length equals 12 residues. The CDR3 region has the DNA TGCGCCAGCAGCGGAGGACTCGGGGGCTACACCTTC. Its translation: CASSGGLGGYTF.

V and J are TRBV9 and TRBJ1-2; D call uncertain. The germline CDR1 and CDR2 sequences are SGDLS and YYNGEE. This CDR3 is 16 amino acids long. V lost 0 bases to trimming and J lost 4 bases, with 16 bases between them. The DNA of the CDR3 is TGTGCCAGCAGCGTAGCTACTTGGGAAGGGAGCTATGGCTACACCTTC. Protein sequence: CASSVATWEGSYGYTF.

The chain couples TRBV5-1 to TRBJ2-5; 7 nucleotides match TRBD1. Germline values: CDR1 SGHRS, CDR2 YFSETQ. Trimming at V came to 2 bases and at J to 4 bases, leaving 11 bases not matched to a gene. This CDR3 has 16 amino acids. Here the CDR3 DNA reads TGCGCCAGCAGCTTTCGGACAGGAGCATTGGGAGAGACCCAGTACTTC. It encodes CASSFRTGALGETQYF.

V gene TRBV19 combines with J gene TRBJ2-3; D uncertain. CDR1 is LNHDA and CDR2 is SQIVND in the germline V gene (reference sequence). Trimming left V 5 bases short and J 0 bases short, with 9 bases between. The CDR3 is 14 amino acids. DNA of the CDR3: TGTGCCAGTAGTTTTCTAGAAAGCACAGATACGCAGTATTTT. Its protein product is CASSFLESTDTQYF.

This clone was observed once. This chain joins TRBV3-1 (or the pseudogene TRBV3-2) and TRBJ2-5; TRBD1 aligns across 8 bases. The CDR3 runs 16 residues. The J segment lost 4 bases and the V segment lost 0 bases, leaving 7 bases of the junction unmatched. Germline assignment: CDR1 LGHDT and CDR2 YNNKEL (reference sequence). CDR3 region: CASSQDMRQGRETQYF. As DNA, the CDR3 is TGTGCCAGCAGCCAAGATATGAGACAGGGGAGAGAGACCCAGTACTTC.

The chain carries TRBV7-2 and TRBJ1-1, with 7 positions matching TRBD1. Germline lookup yields CDR1 SGHTA and CDR2 FQGNSA. The CDR3 is 14 residues long. V lost 5 bases to trimming and J lost 5 bases; unmatched junction nucleotides: 8. CDR3 loop: CASSPTGIKTEAFF. In DNA form, the CDR3 reads TGTGCCAGCAGCCCGACAGGGATAAAAACTGAAGCTTTCTTT.

The chain carries TRBV27 and TRBJ2-3; 7 positions agree with TRBD2. CDR3 length equals 12 residues. CDR1 MNHEY and CDR2 SMNVEV come from the germline V gene (reference sequence). V shed 9 bases, J shed 4 bases, and the junction held 4 bases outside the gene matches. CDR3 nucleotides: TGTGCCAGTCAGGCGGGGGCAGATACGCAGTATTTT. Its protein product is CASQAGADTQYF.

This clone was detected only once. The J gene is TRBJ1-2, the V gene TRBV19; the D is unclear. Per germline, CDR1 LNHDA and CDR2 SQIVND (reference sequence). V was pared by 11 bases and J by 0 bases, with 13 bases between. The CDR3 consists of 13 residues. The CDR3 loop is CAARSSANYGYTF. The DNA for the CDR3 is TGTGCCGCCCGATCGAGTGCTAACTATGGCTACACCTTC. Supplemented by reference TRBV19 and TRBJ1-2, the full variable domain reads DGGITQSPKYLFRKEGQNVTLSCEQNLNHDAMYWYRQDPGQGLRLIYYSQIVNDFQKGDIAEGYSVSREKKESFPLTVTSAQKNPTAFYLCAARSSANYGYTFGSGTRLTVV.

This clone was observed once. The rearrangement links TRBV19 to TRBJ1-1, with 9 nucleotides matching TRBD1. Germline-derived CDR1 and CDR2 are LNHDA and SQIVND (reference sequence). Trimming removed 5 bases from V and 3 bases from J; junction bases left unmatched: 10. The CDR3 is 16 residues long. The CDR3 protein is CASSLDTGGEDTEAFF. DNA of the CDR3: TGTGCCAGTAGTCTCGATACAGGGGGCGAGGACACTGAAGCTTTCTTT.

This clone was observed a few times. V usage is TRBV3-1 (or the pseudogene TRBV3-2) and J usage is TRBJ1-6; perhaps TRBD1 as D (5 bases). The CDR3 is 14 amino acids. In germline, CDR1 is LGHDT, CDR2 YNNKEL (reference sequence). V was shortened by 7 bases and J by 11 bases, with 18 bases between the two germline ends. Here the CDR3 DNA reads TGTGCCAGCAACCCCCGGGGGGGGAACCCACCCCTCCACTTT. Its translation is CASNPRGGNPPLHF.